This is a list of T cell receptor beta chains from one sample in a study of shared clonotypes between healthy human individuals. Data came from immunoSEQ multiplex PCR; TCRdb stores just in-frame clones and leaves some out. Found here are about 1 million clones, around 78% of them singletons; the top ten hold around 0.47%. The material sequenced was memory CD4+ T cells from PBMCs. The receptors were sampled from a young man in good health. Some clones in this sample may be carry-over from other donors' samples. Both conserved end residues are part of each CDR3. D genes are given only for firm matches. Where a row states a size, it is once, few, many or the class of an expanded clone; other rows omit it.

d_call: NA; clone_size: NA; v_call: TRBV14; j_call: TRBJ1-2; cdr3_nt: TGTGCCAGCAGCCTACGGGGGTACTATGGCTACACCTTC; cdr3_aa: CASSLRGYYGYTF
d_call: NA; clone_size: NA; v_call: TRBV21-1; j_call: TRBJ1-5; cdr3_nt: TGTGCCAGCAGCAAAACGGGAGGACAGGGACCTTATAGCAATCAGCCCCAGCATTTT; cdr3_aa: CASSKTGGQGPYSNQPQHF
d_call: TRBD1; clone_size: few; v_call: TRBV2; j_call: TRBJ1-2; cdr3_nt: TGTGCCAGCAGTGTACAGGGGTCCACCTTC; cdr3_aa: CASSVQGSTF
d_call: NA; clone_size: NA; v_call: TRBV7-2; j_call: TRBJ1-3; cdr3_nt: TGTGCCAGCAGCTTGAGTGGGCAGGGTCTGTTCACCATATATTTT; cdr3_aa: CASSLSGQGLFTIYF
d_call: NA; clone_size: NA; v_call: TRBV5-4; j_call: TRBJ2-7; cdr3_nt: TGTGCCAGCAGCGAAAGCCTCACAGAAGTCTACGAGCAGTACTTC; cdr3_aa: CASSESLTEVYEQYF
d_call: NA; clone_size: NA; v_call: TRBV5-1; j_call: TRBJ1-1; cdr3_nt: TGCGCCAGCCAAGGTTGGTCGAACACTGAAGCTTTCTTT; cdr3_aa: CASQGWSNTEAFF
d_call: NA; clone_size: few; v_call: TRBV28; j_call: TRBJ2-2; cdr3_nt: TGTGCCAGCACTCCGATCAAAGGGTTTTCCACCGGGGAGCTGTTTTTT; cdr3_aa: CASTPIKGFSTGELFF
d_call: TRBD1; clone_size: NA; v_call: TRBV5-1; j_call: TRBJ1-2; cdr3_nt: TGCGCCAGCAGCTTGGAGGGACAGGGAAGGGCTGGCTACACCTTC; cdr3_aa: CASSLEGQGRAGYTF
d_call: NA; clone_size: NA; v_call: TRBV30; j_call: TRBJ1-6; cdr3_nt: TGTGCCTGGAGTGTGGACCTCACCTTTAATTCACCCCTCCACTTT; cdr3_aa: CAWSVDLTFNSPLHF
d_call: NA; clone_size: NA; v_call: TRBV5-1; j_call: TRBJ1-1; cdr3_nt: TGCGCCAGCAGCTTGTCATTAGCCGGGACTGAAGCTTTCTTT; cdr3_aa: CASSLSLAGTEAFF
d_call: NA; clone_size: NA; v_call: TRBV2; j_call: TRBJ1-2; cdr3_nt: TGTGCCGGGGGGGCAGGGAACTATGGCTACACCTTC; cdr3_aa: CAGGAGNYGYTF
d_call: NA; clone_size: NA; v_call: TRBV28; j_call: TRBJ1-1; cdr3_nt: TGTGCCAGCAAGAGTATAACGCGGGCTTTCTTT; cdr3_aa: CASKSITRAFF
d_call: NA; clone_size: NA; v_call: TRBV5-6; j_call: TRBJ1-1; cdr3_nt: TGTGCCAGCAGCTTGCGGGGTCACACTGAAGCTTTCTTT; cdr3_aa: CASSLRGHTEAFF
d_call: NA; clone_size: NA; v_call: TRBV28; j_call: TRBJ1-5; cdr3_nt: TGTGCCAGCAGTCGCCAGAATCAGCCCCAGCATTTT; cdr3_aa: CASSRQNQPQHF
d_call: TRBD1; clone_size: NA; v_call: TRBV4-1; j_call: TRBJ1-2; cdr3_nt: TGCGCCAGCAGCCAAGGGACAGGGGTCGGCTACACCTTC; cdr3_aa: CASSQGTGVGYTF
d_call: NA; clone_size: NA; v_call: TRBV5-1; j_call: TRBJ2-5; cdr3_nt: TGCGCCAGCAGCTGGGCCGGAGAGACCCAGTACTTC; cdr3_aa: CASSWAGETQYF
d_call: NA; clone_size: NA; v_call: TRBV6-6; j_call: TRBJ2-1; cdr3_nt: TGTGCCAGCAGCCCCAACTACAATGAGCAGTTCTTC; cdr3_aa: CASSPNYNEQFF
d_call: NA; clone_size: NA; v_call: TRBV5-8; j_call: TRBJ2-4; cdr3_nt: TGTGCCAGCAGCTCTATATTACAGGAATTGGGGCCCTTC; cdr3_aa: CASSSILQELGPF
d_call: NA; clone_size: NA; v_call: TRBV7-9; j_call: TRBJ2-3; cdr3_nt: TGTGCCAGCAGCTTCCTCCTCTATACGCAGTATTTT; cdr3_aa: CASSFLLYTQYF
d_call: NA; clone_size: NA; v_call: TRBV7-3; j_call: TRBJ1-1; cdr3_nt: TGTGCCAGCAGTTCAGGGGTAGGCACTGAAGCTTTCTTT; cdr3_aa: CASSSGVGTEAFF
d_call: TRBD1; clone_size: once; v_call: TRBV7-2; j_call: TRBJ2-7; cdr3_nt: TGTGCCAGCAGCCGCCAGGGACAGGTACCCTACGAGCAGTACTTC; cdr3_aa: CASSRQGQVPYEQYF
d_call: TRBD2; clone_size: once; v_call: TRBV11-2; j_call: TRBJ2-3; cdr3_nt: TGTGCCAGCAGCTCCATATCGAAGGCCACGCGGGGGAGCACAGATACGCAGTATTTT; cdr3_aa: CASSSISKATRGSTDTQYF
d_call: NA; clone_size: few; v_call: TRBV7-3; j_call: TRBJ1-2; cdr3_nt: TGTGCCAGCAGCTCCAACAGGGCTGGCTACACCTTC; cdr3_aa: CASSSNRAGYTF
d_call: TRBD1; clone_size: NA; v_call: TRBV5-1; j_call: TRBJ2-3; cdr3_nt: TGCGCCAGCAGCAATATCGGGACAGGGCCCACAGATACGCAGTATTTT; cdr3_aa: CASSNIGTGPTDTQYF
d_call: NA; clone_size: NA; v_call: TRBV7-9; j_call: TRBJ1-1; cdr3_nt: TGTGCCAGCAGCCATGCAAGAGGGGCGATGAACACTGAAGCTTTCTTT; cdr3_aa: CASSHARGAMNTEAFF
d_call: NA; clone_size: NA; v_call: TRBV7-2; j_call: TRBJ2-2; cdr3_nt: TGTGCCAGCAGCTTCTTCGGTTTGGAGCTGTTTTTT; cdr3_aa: CASSFFGLELFF
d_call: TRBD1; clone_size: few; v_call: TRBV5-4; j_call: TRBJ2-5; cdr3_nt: TGTGCCAGCAGCTCAGGGGGTGGACAGGCGGAGACCCAGTACTTC; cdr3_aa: CASSSGGGQAETQYF
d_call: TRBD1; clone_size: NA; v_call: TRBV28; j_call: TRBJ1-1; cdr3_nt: TGTGCCAGCAGTTTAGACAGGGGCGAGGAAGCTTTCTTT; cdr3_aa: CASSLDRGEEAFF
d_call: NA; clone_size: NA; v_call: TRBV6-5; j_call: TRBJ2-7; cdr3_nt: TGTGCCAGCAGCAGGGAGATCGGCTCCTACGAGCAGTACTTC; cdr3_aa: CASSREIGSYEQYF
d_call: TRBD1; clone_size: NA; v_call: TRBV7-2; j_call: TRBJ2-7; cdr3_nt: TGTGCCAGCAGCTTAATTTCAGGGGGCGGTGGCGAGCAGTACTTC; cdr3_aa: CASSLISGGGGEQYF
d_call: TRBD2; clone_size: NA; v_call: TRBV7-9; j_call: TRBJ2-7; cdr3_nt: TGTGCCAGCAGCCCTACTAGCGGGGAATCCTACGAGCAGTACTTC; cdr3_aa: CASSPTSGESYEQYF
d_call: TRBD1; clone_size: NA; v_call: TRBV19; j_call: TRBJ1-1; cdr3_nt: TGTGCCAGTAGCCCAAGGTGGACAGGAGGGGACACTGAAGCTTTCTTT; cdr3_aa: CASSPRWTGGDTEAFF
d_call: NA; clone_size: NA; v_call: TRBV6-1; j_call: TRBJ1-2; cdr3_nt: TGTGCCAGCAGTGAAGATTACGGTGATGGCTATGGCTACACCTTC; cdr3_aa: CASSEDYGDGYGYTF
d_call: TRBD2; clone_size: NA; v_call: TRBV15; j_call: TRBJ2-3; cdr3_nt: TGTGCCACCAGCAGAGGGGGGGGTAGCACAGATACGCAGTATTTT; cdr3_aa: CATSRGGGSTDTQYF
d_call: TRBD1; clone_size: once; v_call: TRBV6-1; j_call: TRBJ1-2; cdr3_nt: TGTGCCAGCAGTGAAAGGGACAGGGCCTCCTATGGCTACACCTTC; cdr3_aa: CASSERDRASYGYTF
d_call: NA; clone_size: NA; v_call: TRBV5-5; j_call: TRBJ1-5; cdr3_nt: TGTGCCAGCAGCTTGGCCTGGCAGCCCCAGCATTTT; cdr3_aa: CASSLAWQPQHF
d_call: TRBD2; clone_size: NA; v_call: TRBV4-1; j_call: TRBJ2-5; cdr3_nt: TGCGCCAGCACCGAGCGGGAGGCCGGTTGGGAGACCCAGTACTTC; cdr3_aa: CASTEREAGWETQYF
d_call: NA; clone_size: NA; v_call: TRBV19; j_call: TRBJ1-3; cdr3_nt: TGTGCCAGTAGCTGGGCCCGCAGCTCTGGAAACACCATATATTTT; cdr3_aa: CASSWARSSGNTIYF
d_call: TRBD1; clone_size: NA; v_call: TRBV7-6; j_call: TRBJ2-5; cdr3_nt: TGTGCCAGCAGAACCGGGACAGGGATGGGGGAGACCCAGTACTTC; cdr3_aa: CASRTGTGMGETQYF
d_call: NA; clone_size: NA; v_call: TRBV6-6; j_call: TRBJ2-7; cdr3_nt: TGTGCCAGCAGTCGGGACACCACCTACGAGCAGTACTTC; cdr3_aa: CASSRDTTYEQYF
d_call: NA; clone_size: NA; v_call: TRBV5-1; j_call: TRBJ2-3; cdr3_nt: TGCGCCAGCAGCTTGGCCCGGACTTCGGGCACAGATACGCAGTATTTT; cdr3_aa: CASSLARTSGTDTQYF
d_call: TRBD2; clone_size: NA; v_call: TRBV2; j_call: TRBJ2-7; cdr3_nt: TGTGCCGGCCGGGAGGGTTACGAGCAGTACTTC; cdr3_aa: CAGREGYEQYF
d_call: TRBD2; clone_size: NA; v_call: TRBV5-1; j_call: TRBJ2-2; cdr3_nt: TGCGCCAGCAGCTTTAGCGGGACTCCGAACACCGGGGAGCTGTTTTTT; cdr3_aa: CASSFSGTPNTGELFF
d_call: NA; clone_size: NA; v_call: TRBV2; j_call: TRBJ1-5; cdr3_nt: TGTGCCAGCAGTCTATACCAGCGGGATCAGCCCCAGCATTTT; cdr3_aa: CASSLYQRDQPQHF
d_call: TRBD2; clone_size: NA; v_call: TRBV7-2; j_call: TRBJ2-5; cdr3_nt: TGTGCCAGCAGCCGGGAATTTTCAAGCGGGAGGGCCCAAGAGACCCAGTACTTC; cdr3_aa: CASSREFSSGRAQETQYF